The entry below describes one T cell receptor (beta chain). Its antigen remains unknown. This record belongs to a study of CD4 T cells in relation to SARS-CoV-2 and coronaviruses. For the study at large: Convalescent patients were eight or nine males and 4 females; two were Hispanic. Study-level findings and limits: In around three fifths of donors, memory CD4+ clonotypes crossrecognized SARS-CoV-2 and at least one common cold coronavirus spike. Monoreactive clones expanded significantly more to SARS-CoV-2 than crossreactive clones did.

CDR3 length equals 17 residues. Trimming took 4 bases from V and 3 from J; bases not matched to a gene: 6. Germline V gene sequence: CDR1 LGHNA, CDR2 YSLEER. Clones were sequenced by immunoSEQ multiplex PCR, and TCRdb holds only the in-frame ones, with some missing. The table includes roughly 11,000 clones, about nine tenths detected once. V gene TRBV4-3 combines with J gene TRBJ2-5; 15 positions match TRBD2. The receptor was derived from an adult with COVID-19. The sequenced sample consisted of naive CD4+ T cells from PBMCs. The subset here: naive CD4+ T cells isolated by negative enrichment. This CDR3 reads CASSPGLAGGEKETQYF. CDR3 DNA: TGCGCCAGCAGCCCGGGACTAGCGGGGGGAGAAAAAGAGACCCAGTACTTC.